This TCR beta chain was found in a study of blood T cell repertoires in COVID-19. About the research overall: The analysed material was cDNA or gDNA that came from T cells, B-cell-depleted T cells, or PBMCs.

Authors' methods: How many nucleated cells were present was estimated from reference gene primer amplification. TCRdb's table, derived via immunoSEQ multiplex PCR, lists solely in-frame clones and lacks some. V and J calls and clone size come straight from that table; D and trimming were deduced from the DNA. The table has 50,000 to 80,000 clones, more than 65% seen once. CDR3 size: 15 residues. Trimming removed 1 base at V and 4 bases at J, with 14 bases between. Germline V gene data show CDR1 as SGHAT and CDR2 as FQNNGV. The V call is TRBV11-2, the J call TRBJ2-7; tentative D call: TRBD1 (6 bases). Material: peripheral blood. This clonotype was sampled from a woman in her fifties or sixties with acute or convalescent COVID-19. The CDR3 is CASSLGLGQGYEQYF. The CDR3 DNA reads as TGTGCCAGCAGCTTAGGCCTTGGGCAGGGGTACGAGCAGTACTTC.